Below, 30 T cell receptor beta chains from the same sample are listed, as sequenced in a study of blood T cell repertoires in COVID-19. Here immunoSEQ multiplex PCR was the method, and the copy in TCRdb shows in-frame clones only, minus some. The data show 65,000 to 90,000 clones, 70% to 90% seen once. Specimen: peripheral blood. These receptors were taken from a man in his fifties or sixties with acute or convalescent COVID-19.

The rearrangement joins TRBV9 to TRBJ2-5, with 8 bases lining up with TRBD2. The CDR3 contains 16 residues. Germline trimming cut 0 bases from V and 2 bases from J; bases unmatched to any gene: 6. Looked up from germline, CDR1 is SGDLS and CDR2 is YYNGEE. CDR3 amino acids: CASSVDGGGLQETQYF. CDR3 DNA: TGTGCCAGCAGCGTAGACGGCGGGGGGTTACAAGAGACCCAGTACTTC.

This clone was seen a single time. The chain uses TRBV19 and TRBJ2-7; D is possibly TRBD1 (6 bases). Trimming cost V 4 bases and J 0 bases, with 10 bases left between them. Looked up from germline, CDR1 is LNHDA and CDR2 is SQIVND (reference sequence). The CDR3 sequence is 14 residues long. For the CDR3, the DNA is TGTGCCAGTAGTAGTCAGGGGCCCTCCTACGAGCAGTACTTC. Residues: CASSSQGPSYEQYF. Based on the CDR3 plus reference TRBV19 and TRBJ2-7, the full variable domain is DGGITQSPKYLFRKEGQNVTLSCEQNLNHDAMYWYRQDPGQGLRLIYYSQIVNDFQKGDIAEGYSVSREKKESFPLTVTSAQKNPTAFYLCASSSQGPSYEQYFGPGTRLTVT.

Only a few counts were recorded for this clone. DNA for the CDR3: TGTGCCTGGAGTACGGGCACTGAAGCTTTCTTT. Translation: CAWSTGTEAFF. This chain joins TRBV30 and TRBJ1-1; D unclear. The CDR3 extends over 11 amino acids. Germline V gives CDR1 GTSNPN, CDR2 SVGIG (reference sequence). Between the trimmed V and J ends, which lost 2 bases and 4 bases, there was a span of 5 bases.

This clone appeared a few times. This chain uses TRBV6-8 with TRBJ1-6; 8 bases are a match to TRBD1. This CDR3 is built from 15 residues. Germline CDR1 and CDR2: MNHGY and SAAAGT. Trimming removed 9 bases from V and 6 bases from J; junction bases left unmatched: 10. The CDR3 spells CASRGRGQCNSPLHF. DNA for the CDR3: TGTGCCAGTCGTGGCAGGGGGCAGTGTAATTCACCCCTCCACTTT.

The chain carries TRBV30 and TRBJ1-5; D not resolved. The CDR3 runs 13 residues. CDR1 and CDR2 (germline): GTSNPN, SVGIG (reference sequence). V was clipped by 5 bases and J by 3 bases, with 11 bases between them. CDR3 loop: CAWAGSTNQPQHF. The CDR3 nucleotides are TGTGCCTGGGCGGGATCAACCAATCAGCCCCAGCATTTT.

Here the CDR3 DNA reads TGTGCCATCAGTGAGTGGGACAGGAAGAACACTGAAGCTTTCTTT. Its translation is CAISEWDRKNTEAFF. The chain links TRBV10-3 to TRBJ1-1; 8 bases are a match to TRBD1. Per the germline V gene, CDR1 is ENHRY and CDR2 is SYGVKD. The CDR3 sequence is 15 residues long. V shed 1 base, J shed 1 base, and the junction held 2 bases outside the gene matches.

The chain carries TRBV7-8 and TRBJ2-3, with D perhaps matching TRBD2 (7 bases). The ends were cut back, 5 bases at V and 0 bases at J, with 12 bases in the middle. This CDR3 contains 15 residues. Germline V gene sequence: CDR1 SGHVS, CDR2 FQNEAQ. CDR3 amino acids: CASSPGRGSTDTQYF. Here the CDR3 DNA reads TGTGCCAGCAGCCCAGGGAGGGGGAGCACAGATACGCAGTATTTT.

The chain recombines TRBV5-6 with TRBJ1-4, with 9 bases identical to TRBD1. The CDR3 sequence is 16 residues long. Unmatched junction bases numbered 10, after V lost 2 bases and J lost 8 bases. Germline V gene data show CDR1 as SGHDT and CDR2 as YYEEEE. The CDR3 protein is CASSFRRGQGLEKLFF. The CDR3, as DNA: TGTGCCAGCAGCTTCAGACGGGGACAGGGATTGGAAAAACTGTTTTTT.

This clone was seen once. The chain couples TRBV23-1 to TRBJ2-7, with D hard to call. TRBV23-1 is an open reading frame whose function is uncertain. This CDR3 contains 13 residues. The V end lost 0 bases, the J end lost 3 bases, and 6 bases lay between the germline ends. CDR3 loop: CASSQSADYEQYF. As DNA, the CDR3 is TGCGCCAGCAGTCAATCTGCGGACTACGAGCAGTACTTC.

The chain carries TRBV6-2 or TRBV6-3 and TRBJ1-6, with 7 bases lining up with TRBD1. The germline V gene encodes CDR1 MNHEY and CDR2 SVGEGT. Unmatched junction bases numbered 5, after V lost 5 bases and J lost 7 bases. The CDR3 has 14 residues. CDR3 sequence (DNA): TGTGCCAGCAGTACCGAACAGGGGAATTCACCCCTCCACTTT. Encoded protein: CASSTEQGNSPLHF.

This chain's CDR3 is CASMRRGQEKLFF. CDR3 DNA: TGTGCCAGCATGCGTAGGGGACAGGAAAAACTGTTTTTT. The V call is TRBV27, the J call TRBJ1-4, with 7 bases aligning to TRBD1. Germline V lookup: CDR1 MNHEY, CDR2 SMNVEV (reference sequence). The length of the CDR3 is 13 residues. V was pared by 7 bases and J by 8 bases, with 7 bases of the junction left unmatched.

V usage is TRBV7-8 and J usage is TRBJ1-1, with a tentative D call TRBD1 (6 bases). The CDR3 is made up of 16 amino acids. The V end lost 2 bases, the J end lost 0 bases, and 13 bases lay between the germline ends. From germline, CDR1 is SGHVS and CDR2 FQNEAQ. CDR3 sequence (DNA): TGTGCCAGCAGCTTATTGGTCGGACAGCTGAACACTGAAGCTTTCTTT. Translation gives CASSLLVGQLNTEAFF.

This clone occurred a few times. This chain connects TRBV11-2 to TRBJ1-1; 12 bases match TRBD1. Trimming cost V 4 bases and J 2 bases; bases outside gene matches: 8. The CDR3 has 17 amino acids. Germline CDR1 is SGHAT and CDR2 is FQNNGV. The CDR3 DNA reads TGTGCCAGCAGCTGGGACAGGGGGCGCAGGGGAAACACTGAAGCTTTCTTT. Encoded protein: CASSWDRGRRGNTEAFF. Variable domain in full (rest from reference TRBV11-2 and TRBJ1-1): EAGVAQSPRYKIIEKRQSVAFWCNPISGHATLYWYQQILGQGPKLLIQFQNNGVVDDSQLPKDRFSAERLKGVDSTLKIQPAKLEDSAVYLCASSWDRGRRGNTEAFFGQGTRLTVV.

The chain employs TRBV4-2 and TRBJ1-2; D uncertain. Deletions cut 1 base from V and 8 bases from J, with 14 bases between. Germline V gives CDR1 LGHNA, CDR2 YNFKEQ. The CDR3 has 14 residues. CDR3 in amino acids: CASSQGLRDSGYTF. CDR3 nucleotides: TGTGCCAGCAGCCAAGGGCTGCGGGATTCCGGCTACACCTTC.

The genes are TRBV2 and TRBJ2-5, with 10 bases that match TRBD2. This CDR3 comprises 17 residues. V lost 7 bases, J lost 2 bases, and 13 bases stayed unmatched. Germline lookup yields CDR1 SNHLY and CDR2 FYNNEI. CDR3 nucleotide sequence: TGTGCCAGCACCGAAAGGAGGATAGCGGGGGGACAAGAGACCCAGTACTTC. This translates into CASTERRIAGGQETQYF.

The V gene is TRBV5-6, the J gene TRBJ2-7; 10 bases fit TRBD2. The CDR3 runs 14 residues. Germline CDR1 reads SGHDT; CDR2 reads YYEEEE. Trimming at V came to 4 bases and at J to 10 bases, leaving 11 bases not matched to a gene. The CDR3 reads CASSARDRTSGQYF. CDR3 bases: TGTGCCAGCAGCGCCCGGGACAGGACTAGCGGCCAGTACTTC.

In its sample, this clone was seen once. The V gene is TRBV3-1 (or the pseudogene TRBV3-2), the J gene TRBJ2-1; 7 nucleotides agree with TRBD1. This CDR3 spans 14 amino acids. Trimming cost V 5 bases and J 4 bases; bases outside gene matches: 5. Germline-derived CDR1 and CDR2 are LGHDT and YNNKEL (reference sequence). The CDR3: CASSAGQDYNEQFF. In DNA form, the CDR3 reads TGTGCCAGCAGCGCAGGACAGGATTACAATGAGCAGTTCTTC.

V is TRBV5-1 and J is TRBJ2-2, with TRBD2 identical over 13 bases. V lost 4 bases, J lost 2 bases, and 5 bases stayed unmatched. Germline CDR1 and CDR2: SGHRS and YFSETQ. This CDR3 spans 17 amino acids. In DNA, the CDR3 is TGCGCCAGCAGCAGCGGGACTAGCGGGGTCAACACCGGGGAGCTGTTTTTT. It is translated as CASSSGTSGVNTGELFF.

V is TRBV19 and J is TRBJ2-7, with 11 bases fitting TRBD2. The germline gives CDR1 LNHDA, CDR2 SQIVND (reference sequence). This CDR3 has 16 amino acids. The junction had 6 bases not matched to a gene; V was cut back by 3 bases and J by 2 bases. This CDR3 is CASSIPGTSGTYEQYF. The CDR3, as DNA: TGTGCCAGTAGTATCCCCGGGACTAGCGGTACCTACGAGCAGTACTTC.

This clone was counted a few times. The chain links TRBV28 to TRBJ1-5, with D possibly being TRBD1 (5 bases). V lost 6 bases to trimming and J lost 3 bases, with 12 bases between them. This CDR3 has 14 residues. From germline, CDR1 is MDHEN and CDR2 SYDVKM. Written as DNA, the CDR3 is TGTGCCAGCAGCCTTTCCAGGGTCAATCAGCCCCAGCATTTT. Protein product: CASSLSRVNQPQHF. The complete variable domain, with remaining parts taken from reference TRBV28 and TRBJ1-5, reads DVKVTQSSRYLVKRTGEKVFLECVQDMDHENMFWYRQDPGLGLRLIYFSYDVKMKEKGDIPEGYSVSREKKERFSLILESASTNQTSMYLCASSLSRVNQPQHFGDGTRLSIL.

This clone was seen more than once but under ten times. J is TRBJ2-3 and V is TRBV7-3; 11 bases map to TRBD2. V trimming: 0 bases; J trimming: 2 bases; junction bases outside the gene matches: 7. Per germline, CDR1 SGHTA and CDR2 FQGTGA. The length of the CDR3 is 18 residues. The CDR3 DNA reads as TGTGCCAGCAGCTTAACTGCGGCTAGCGGGGGGTTCACAGATACGCAGTATTTT. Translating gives CASSLTAASGGFTDTQYF.

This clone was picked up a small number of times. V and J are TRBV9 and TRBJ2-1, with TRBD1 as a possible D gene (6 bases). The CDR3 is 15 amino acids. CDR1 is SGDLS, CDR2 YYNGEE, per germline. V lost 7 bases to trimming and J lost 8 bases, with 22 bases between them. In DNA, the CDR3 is TGTGCCAGCCAAAAGGCAACAGGGTCGTCCCATGAGCAGTTCTTC. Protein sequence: CASQKATGSSHEQFF.

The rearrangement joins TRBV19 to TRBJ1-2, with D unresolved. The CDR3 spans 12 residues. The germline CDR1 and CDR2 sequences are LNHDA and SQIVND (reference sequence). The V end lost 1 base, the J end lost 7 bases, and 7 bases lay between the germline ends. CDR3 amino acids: CASSIVAGGYTF. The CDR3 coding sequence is TGTGCCAGTAGTATAGTAGCTGGTGGCTACACCTTC. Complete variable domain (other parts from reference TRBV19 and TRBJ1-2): DGGITQSPKYLFRKEGQNVTLSCEQNLNHDAMYWYRQDPGQGLRLIYYSQIVNDFQKGDIAEGYSVSREKKESFPLTVTSAQKNPTAFYLCASSIVAGGYTFGSGTRLTVV.

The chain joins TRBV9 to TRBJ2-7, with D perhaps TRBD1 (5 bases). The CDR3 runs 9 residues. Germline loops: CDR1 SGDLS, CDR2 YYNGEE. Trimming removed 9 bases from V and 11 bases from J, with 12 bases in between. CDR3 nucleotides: TGTGCCAACTGCCCGACAGAGTACTTC. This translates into CANCPTEYF.

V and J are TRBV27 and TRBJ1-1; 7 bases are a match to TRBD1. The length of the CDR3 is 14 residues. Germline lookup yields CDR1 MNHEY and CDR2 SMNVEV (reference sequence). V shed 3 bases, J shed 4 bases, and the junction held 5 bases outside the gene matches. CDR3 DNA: TGTGCCAGCAGTTTTCGCACAGGGGTCACTGAAGCTTTCTTT. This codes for CASSFRTGVTEAFF.

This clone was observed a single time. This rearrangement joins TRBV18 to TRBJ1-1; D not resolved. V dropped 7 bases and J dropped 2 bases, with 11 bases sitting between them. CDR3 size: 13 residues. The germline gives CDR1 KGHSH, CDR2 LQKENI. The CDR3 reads CASLDGVNTEAFF. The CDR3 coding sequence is TGTGCCAGCTTAGACGGAGTAAACACTGAAGCTTTCTTT.

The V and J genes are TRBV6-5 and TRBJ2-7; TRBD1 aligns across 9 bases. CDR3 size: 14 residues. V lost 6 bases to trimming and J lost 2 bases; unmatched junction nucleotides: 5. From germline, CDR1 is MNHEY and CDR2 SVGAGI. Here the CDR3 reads CASRTGTGTYEQYV. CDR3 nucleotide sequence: TGTGCCAGCAGAACCGGGACAGGGACCTACGAGCAGTACGTC.

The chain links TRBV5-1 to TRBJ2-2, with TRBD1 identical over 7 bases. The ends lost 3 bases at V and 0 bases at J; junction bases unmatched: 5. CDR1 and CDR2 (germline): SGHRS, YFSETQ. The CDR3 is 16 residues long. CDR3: CASSSSGTANTGELFF. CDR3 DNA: TGCGCCAGCAGCTCCTCCGGGACAGCGAACACCGGGGAGCTGTTTTTT.

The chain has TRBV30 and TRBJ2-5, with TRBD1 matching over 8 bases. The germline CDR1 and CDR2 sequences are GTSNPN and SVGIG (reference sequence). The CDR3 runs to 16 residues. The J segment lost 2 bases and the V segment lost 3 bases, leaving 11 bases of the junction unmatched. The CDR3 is CAWSVRRQGYQETQYF. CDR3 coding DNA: TGTGCCTGGAGCGTCCGGAGACAGGGGTATCAAGAGACCCAGTACTTC.

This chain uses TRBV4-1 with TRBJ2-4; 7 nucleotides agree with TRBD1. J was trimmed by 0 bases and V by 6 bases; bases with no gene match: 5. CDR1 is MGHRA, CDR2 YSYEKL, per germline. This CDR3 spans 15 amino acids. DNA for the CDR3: TGCGCCAGCAGTCGACAGGGAGAAGCCAAAAACATTCAGTACTTC. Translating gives CASSRQGEAKNIQYF.